This note documents a single T cell receptor (beta chain) sequence. Which antigen it targets is not known. Base qualities are missing; no much larger clone stands one base away. The trim is 8 bases for V and 6 bases for J, with a gap of 17 bases between the germline ends. From cysteine to phenylalanine, the CDR3 is 15 amino acids long. Here the CDR3 DNA is all that survives: 45 bases in frame from base 1. CDR1 and CDR2, looked up from the germline V gene (reference sequence), are MNHEY and SMNVEV. The intended sense of this specimen's time point label: more than three weeks on oral tofacitinib. The sample's treatment or condition label, in plain terms: oral pan-JAK inhibitor, 5-10 mg twice daily. Lesional scalp punch biopsies and peripheral blood were collected from alopecia areata patients. PBMCs were isolated by density centrifugation and stained for CD3, CD4 and CD8, after which CD4+ and CD8+ T cells were sorted on a FACSAria.

The entry originates in a study of CD8+ T cells in alopecia areata (dated by TCRdb to the late 2010s). A note on the overall study: Treated patients were enrolled in an open-label pilot trial of oral tofacitinib at 5 to 10 mg twice daily for moderate-to-severe alopecia areata. Patients received tofacitinib for 6 to 18 months and were then followed off drug for 6 months to check for delayed response and recurrence. In treated patients, disease severity was measured using the SALT score, which gives the percentage of scalp surface area affected. High-throughput TCRbeta sequencing was used to examine T cell clonal expansion in alopecia areata in both the C3H/HeJ mouse model and human patients. On the human side, TCRbeta sequencing was run on scalp tissue and on sorted CD4+ and CD8+ peripheral blood T cells from healthy controls and from alopecia areata patients with either patchy or totalis/universalis disease. Patients on tofacitinib were biopsied at baseline and after 4 and 24 weeks of treatment, and several of the patients also had a later scalp biopsy. Scalp clonality was compared among normal scalp (n=4), patchy alopecia areata scalp (n=8), and alopecia totalis/universalis scalp (n=8). RNA was extracted with the PAXgene miRNA kit for fixed scalp, the miRNeasy kit for PBMCs, and the RNeasy kit for mouse skin. TCRbeta CDR3 regions were amplified by immunoSEQ multiplex PCR using 35 Vbeta forward and 13 Jbeta reverse primers.

The library was made by the immunoSEQ multiplex PCR assay. RNA was extracted from all samples and reverse transcribed into cDNA, which served as template for TCR sequencing. First-strand cDNA was synthesized with SuperScript III using a 2:1 mix of oligo-dT and random hexamers. A synthetic immune receptor repertoire was used to measure amplification bias, and any remaining bias was corrected computationally. As for the authors' bioinformatics: After raw reads were preprocessed to remove errors, the CDR3 was defined following IMGT conventions as running from the conserved cysteine to phenylalanine. To get clonality, Shannon entropy was normalized by log2 of the number of productive unique TCRs and the result was subtracted from 1. Scalp TCRbeta sequences were cross-referenced with sorted blood CD4 and CD8 repertoires so that the CD4 or CD8 identity of scalp clones could be inferred. Imported from immuneACCESS, the table was reduced by TCRdb to in-frame sequences with V and J called. These copies leave out some clones; in studies compared against another copy, an unresolved V gene accounts for under half, and the cause of the remainder is not known. V and J calls and clone size are copied from that table; D and trimming were computed from the DNA. Recorded for this sample are around 200,000 clones; 64% of them occurred a single time. Of the sample, around 4.2% is held by the ten largest clones.

Points the paper makes about the study in general: Tofacitinib significantly lowered scalp clonality and the number of expanded CD8+ clones among the top 100 scalp clones. Compared with normal scalp, lesional scalp, particularly in alopecia totalis/universalis, had higher clonality and more expanded CD8+ clones, which suggests antigenic drive. Because the treated cohort was small and included a single nonresponder, larger studies are needed to assess links between baseline CD8+ expansion and response. During tofacitinib treatment, many expanded lesional clones remained in scalp and blood, and this persistence may partly explain relapse after treatment is stopped. Scalp TCR repertoire analysis is complicated because resident alphabeta T cells in normal human skin are also sequenced, whereas mouse skin is dominated by gammadelta T cells. Shared TCR sequences between patients were less evident than in mice, which may be partly attributable to HLA diversity in the patient population.

The receptor comes from a human donor with alopecia areata. This chain joins TRBV27 to TRBJ1-6; the D segment could be TRBD1, given 5 matching bases. The input for sequencing was CD4+ T cells sorted from blood, taken at week 4, from a patient treated with tofacitinib. The CDR3 protein: CASCPGPLPNSPLHF. The nucleotide sequence is given as TGTGCCAGCTGCCCAGGGCCCCTACCTAATTCACCCCTCCACTTT.